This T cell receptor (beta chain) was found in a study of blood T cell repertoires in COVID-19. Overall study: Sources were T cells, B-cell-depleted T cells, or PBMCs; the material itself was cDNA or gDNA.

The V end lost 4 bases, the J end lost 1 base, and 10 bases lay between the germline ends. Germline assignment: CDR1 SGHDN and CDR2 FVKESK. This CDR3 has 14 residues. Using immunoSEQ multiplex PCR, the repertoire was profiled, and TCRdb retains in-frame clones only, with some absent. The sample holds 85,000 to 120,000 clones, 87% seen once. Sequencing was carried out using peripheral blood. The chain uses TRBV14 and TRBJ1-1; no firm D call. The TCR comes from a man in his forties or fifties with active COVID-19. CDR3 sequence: CASSLFGRNTEAFF. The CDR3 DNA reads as TGTGCCAGCAGCCTTTTTGGGCGGAACACTGAAGCTTTCTTT.